This TCR beta chain derives from a study of blood T cell repertoires in COVID-19. Study details: Spain, Italy and the United States supplied samples that represented acute and convalescent COVID-19. The analysed material was cDNA or gDNA that came from T cells, B-cell-depleted T cells, or PBMCs.

Source study methods: The authors estimated nucleated cell counts from reference gene primer amplification. Data came from immunoSEQ multiplex PCR; TCRdb stores just in-frame clones and leaves some out. V, J and clone size are taken as reported in that table, and D and trimming were inferred from the DNA itself. Of approximately 110,000 clones listed, 69% are singletons. Germline trimming cut 5 bases from V and 2 bases from J; bases unmatched to any gene: 8. The CDR3 consists of 16 residues. Germline V gene lookup returns CDR1 SGHNT and CDR2 YYREEE (reference sequence). This chain uses TRBV5-4 with TRBJ2-3, with 10 bases matching TRBD2. Sequenced: peripheral blood. The receptor comes from an older man with acute or convalescent COVID-19. The CDR3 DNA reads as TGTGCCAGCAGGGGGAGCGGGAGGGGAAACACAGATACGCAGTATTTT. This codes for CASRGSGRGNTDTQYF.